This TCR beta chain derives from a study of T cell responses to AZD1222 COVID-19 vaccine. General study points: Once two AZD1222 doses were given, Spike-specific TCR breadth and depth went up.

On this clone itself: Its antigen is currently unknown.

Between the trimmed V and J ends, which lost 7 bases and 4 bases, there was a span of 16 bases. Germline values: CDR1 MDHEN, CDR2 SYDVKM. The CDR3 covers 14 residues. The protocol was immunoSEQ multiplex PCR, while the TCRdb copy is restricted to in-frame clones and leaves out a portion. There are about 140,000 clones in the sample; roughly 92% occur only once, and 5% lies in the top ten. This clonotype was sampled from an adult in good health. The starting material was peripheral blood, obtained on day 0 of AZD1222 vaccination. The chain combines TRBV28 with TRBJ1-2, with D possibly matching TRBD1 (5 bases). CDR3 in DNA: TGTGCCAGCATACCTGGCCATCAGGGCTATGGCTACACCTTC. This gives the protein CASIPGHQGYGYTF.